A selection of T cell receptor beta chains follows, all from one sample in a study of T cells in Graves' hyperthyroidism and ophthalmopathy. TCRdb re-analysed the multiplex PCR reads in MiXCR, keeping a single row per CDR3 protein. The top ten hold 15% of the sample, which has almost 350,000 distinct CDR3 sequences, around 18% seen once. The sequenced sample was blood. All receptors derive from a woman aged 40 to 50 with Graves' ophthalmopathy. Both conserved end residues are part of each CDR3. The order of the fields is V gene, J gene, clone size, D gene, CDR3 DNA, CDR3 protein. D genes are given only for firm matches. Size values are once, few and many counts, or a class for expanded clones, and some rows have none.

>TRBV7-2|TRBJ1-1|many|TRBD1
TGTGCCAGCAGCTTAAAAGGGGGCTGGAACACTGAAGCTTTCTTT
CASSLKGGWNTEAFF
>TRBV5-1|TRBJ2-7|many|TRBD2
TGCGCCAGCAGCTTAGCGACTAGCGGGAGGACCTACGAGCAGTACTTC
CASSLATSGRTYEQYF
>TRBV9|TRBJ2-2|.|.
TGTGCCAGCAGCGTAGAGAGGTTCACCGGGGAGCTGTTTTTT
CASSVERFTGELFF
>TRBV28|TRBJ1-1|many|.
TGTGCCAGCAGTTCCCGAATTATTCAGGGATCCAACACTGAAGCTTTCTTT
CASSSRIIQGSNTEAFF
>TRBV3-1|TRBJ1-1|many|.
TGTGCCAGCAGCCTTCTGGTGCAGGGGAACACTGAAGCTTTCTTT
CASSLLVQGNTEAFF
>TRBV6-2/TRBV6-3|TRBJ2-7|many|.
TGTGCCAGTTCGGTTAGCTACGAGCAGTACTTC
CASSVSYEQYF
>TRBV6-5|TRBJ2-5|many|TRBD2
TGTGCCAGCGGAGACCTCAGTAGCGGGTTCCAAGAGACCCAGTACTTC
CASGDLSSGFQETQYF
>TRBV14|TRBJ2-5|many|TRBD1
TGTGCCAGCAGCCCGAGGACAGGGGGCATGAGCCAGTACCAAGAGACCCAGTACTTC
CASSPRTGGMSQYQETQYF
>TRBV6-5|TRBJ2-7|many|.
TGTGCCAGCAGTTGCTTCTACGAGCGGTACTTC
CASSCFYERYF
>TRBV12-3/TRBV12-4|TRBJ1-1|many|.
TGTGCCAGCAGTCTTAAGTTGAACACTGAAGCTTTCTTT
CASSLKLNTEAFF
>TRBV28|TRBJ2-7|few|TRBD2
TGTGCCAGCAGTGAGGGACTAGCGGAGGTATCCTACGAGCAGTACTTC
CASSEGLAEVSYEQYF
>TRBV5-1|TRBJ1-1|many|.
TGCGCCAGCAGCTTGAAGGGTGGTGGCACTGAAGCTTTCTTT
CASSLKGGGTEAFF
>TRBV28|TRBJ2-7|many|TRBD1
TGTGCCAGCAGCCCGACAGGGGCCCGGAGTGAGCAGTACTTC
CASSPTGARSEQYF
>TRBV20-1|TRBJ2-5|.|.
TGCAGTGCCCCGGACTACCAAGAGACCCAGTACTTC
CSAPDYQETQYF
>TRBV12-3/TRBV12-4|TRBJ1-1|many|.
TGTGCCAGCAGTTTGTTCCGGAACACTGAAGCTTTCTTT
CASSLFRNTEAFF
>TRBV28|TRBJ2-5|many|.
TGTGCCAGCAGTCAACACTTAACCCAAGAGACCCAGTACTTC
CASSQHLTQETQYF
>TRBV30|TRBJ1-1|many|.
TGTGCCTGGAGCCTCGCCCCGAGGACTGAAGCTTTCTTT
CAWSLAPRTEAFF
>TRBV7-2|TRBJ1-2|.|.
TGTGCCAGCAGCTTACAGTTCGATTCCTATGGCTACATCTTC
CASSLQFDSYGYIF
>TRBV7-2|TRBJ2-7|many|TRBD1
TGTGCCAGCAGCTCACAGGGGGGAGTCTACGAGCAGTACTTC
CASSSQGGVYEQYF
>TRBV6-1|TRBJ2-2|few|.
TGTGCCAGCACCCCAGGGGGGGTGGCCGGGGAGCTGTTTTTT
CASTPGGVAGELFF
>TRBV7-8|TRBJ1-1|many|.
TGTGCCAGCAGCCTAGGTTCACAGGGCAGGGACACTGAAGCTTTCTTT
CASSLGSQGRDTEAFF
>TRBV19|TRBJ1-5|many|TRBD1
TGTGCCAGTAGTGCCGCCTCCCGACAGGGGGGGTTTCAGCCCCAGCATTTT
CASSAASRQGGFQPQHF
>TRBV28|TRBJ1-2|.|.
TGTGCCAGCAGAGACGGACAGAACTATGGCTACACCTTC
CASRDGQNYGYTF
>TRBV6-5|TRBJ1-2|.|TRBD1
TGTGCCAGCAGTTACACTTGGACAGGCTATGGCTACACCTTC
CASSYTWTGYGYTF
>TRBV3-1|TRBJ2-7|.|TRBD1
TGTGCCAGCAGCCAAGGTGGCGGGACAGGGGACGAGCAGTACTTC
CASSQGGGTGDEQYF
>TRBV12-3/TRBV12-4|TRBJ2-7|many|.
TGTGCCAGCAGTTTAGCGTCAGGTTACGAGCAGTACTTC
CASSLASGYEQYF
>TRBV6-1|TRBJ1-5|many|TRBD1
TGTGCCAGCAGCCCAGACAGGGATTATAGCAATCAGCCCCAGCATTTT
CASSPDRDYSNQPQHF
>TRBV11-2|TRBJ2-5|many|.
TGTGCCAGCAGCTCCCCCCGGACAAGGGGTGAGACCCAGTACTTC
CASSSPRTRGETQYF